This T cell receptor (beta chain) was found in a study of CD8+CD57+ T cells in acquired aplastic anemia (dated by TCRdb to the late 2010s). In the study overall: A mean of approximately 3 ug of DNA, ranging from roughly 0.19 to 27.4 ug, was extracted from sorted CD4+ and CD8+ cells. A CD8+CD57+ expansion meant a frequency higher than the mean frequency seen in healthy subjects. Beyond this particular receptor, the publication reports: Between patients and healthy controls, no significant difference in CD8+ Simpson's diversity was found (P=0.060). About 30 CD8+ CDR3 sequences were found to be shared between patients and controls, but these sequences appeared to be highly expressed in patients and within the immunodominant clones of the patients.

The count of this clonotype is one. Its recognized antigen is unknown. No much larger clone is present one base from it, and per-base qualities are unavailable. Single-read evidence is weak. At the junction V is shortened by 1 base and J by 7 bases, with 11 bases in between. CDR1 and CDR2 are read off the germline V gene (reference sequence) as LNHDA and SQIVND. The CDR3 runs 13 amino acids, cysteine and phenylalanine included. The read is trimmed to its CDR3 DNA, 39 bases read in frame from base 1. Patients chosen for sequencing had shown expansion of CD8+CD57+ cells by flow cytometry. Every patient had severe acquired aplastic anemia, diagnosed using the International Study of Aplastic Anemia and Agranulocytosis and Camitta criteria. No patient had received any therapy when blood was sampled. In this study, sorted CD4+ and CD8+ T cells from the blood of healthy subjects and of severe aplastic anemia patients had their TCR repertoires deep-sequenced. In the USA, patient enrollment took place under clinicaltrials.gov protocols 00001620, 01623167, 00001397, 00071045, 00081523 and 00961064. Ficoll-Paque density gradient centrifugation was used to isolate peripheral blood mononuclear cells. Before DNA extraction, CD4+ and CD8+ T cells were sorted with FACS or magnetic beads.

TCR beta VDJ combination and CDR3 sequence profiling used genomic DNA as the template. TCR repertoire sequencing was run on an Illumina HiSeq 2000. For the original study's pipeline: TRBV/TRBJ rearrangement plots, CDR3 size and DJ length profiles, and Simpson's diversity index were used to evaluate the repertoires. The most abundant DNA sequence in the deep sequencing data was taken as the immunodominant clone. CDR3 amino acid sequences were screened for sharing across subjects and were compared with published repertoires and the VDJdb database. TCRdb passed the public sequencing reads through fastp at Q25 and MiXCR, retaining productive beta sequences. One record per CDR3 amino acid sequence lists the most common genes and DNA. The V and J calls and clone size are TCRdb's, not the authors'. Within this sample are fewer than 200,000 distinct CDR3 sequences, with 65% to 75% of them counted one time only. The top ten clones comprise approximately 42% of the sample.

The chain is encoded by TRBV19 joined to TRBJ2-7; TRBD1 might be the D gene, on 5 matching bases. This sequence was found in a human donor with aplastic anemia. The sequencing sample was made of sorted CD4+, CD8+, or CD8+CD57+ T cells (not recorded which) from PBMCs. The DNA sequence follows: TGTGCCAGTAGTATAGGACAGCTTCGGGAGCAGTACTTC. Its amino acids are CASSIGQLREQYF.